These 10 T cell receptor beta chains were all obtained from the same sample, sequenced in a study of read filtering for tumor transcriptome and immune sequencing. From 300 to 400 ng of RNA, a library with molecular barcoded alpha/delta and beta/gamma adaptors was made. TCRdb reprocessed the reads via MiXCR and lists one record per CDR3 protein. This table holds approximately 41,000 distinct CDR3 sequences, under 15% found once. The sequenced material came from a population of CD138-negative cells sorted from bone marrow. Source of these receptors: a donor older than 35 with multiple myeloma.

This clonotype has at least ten counts. The chain recombines TRBV7-9 with TRBJ1-5; possible D gene TRBD1, 5 bases. Trimming took off 4 bases at V and 7 bases at J, with 14 bases between the two ends. Germline lookup yields CDR1 SEHNR and CDR2 FQNEAQ (reference sequence). The CDR3 consists of 14 residues. The CDR3 coding sequence is TGTGCCAGCAGCTACCAGGGTTACGGGCAGCCCCAGCATTTT. It codes for CASSYQGYGQPQHF.

Only a few counts were recorded for this clonotype. The rearrangement joins TRBV7-9 to TRBJ2-2; D uncertain. CDR1 is SEHNR, CDR2 FQNEAQ, per germline (reference sequence). The CDR3 sequence is 14 residues long. The germline V and J ends were trimmed by 1 base and 1 base, with 4 bases remaining between them. This CDR3 reads CASSLEVNTGELFF. CDR3 nucleotide sequence: TGTGCCAGCAGCTTAGAAGTGAACACCGGGGAGCTGTTTTTT.

In the case of this clonotype: The CDR3 does not end in the conserved phenylalanine or tryptophan, so this is likely a read error. It is unclear where the CDR3 begins or ends on the DNA, so no DNA is shown, and the CDR3 is as TCRdb lists it. The CDR3 loop is CAISETGMRAERFL. The chain has TRBV10-3 and TRBJ2-1. The CDR3 is 14 amino acids long, termini counted. The germline gives CDR1 ENHRY, CDR2 SYGVKD.

This clonotype was observed many times. This rearrangement joins TRBV7-9 to TRBJ2-1; no clear D. CDR3 length: 11 residues. V was trimmed by 5 bases and J by 5 bases, leaving 4 bases between them. The germline V gene has CDR1 SEHNR and CDR2 FQNEAQ (reference sequence). As DNA, the CDR3 is TGTGCCAGCAGCCTAAACAATGAGCAGTTCTTC. This encodes CASSLNNEQFF.

This clonotype appeared many times. This chain uses TRBV29-1 with TRBJ1-1, with unresolved D. The CDR3 extends over 11 amino acids. V gave up 6 bases and J gave up 7 bases, with 12 bases separating them. The germline V gene has CDR1 SQVTM and CDR2 ANQGSEA. The CDR3 spells CSVESIIEAFF. The CDR3 nucleotides read TGCAGCGTAGAGAGCATAATTGAAGCTTTCTTT.

V usage is TRBV20-1 and J usage is TRBJ2-7, with D perhaps assigned TRBD1 or TRBD2 (5 bases each). The CDR3 is 14 residues long. Germline V gene sequence: CDR1 DFQATT, CDR2 SNEGSKA (reference sequence). Trimming left V 6 bases short and J 5 bases short, with 20 bases between. CDR3 residues: CSAFPGHGTNEQYF. CDR3 coding DNA: TGCAGTGCCTTTCCCGGACACGGGACGAACGAGCAGTACTTC.

The CDR3 here is CASKLAGGYNEQFF. CDR3 nucleotide sequence: TGTGCCAGCAAACTAGCGGGAGGCTACAATGAGCAGTTCTTC. The V call is TRBV11-2, the J call TRBJ2-1; 12 bases map to TRBD2. V shed 7 bases, J shed 3 bases, and the junction held 1 base outside the gene matches. The CDR3 contains 14 residues. Per germline, CDR1 SGHAT and CDR2 FQNNGV.

This clonotype came up many times. V is TRBV24-1 and J is TRBJ2-2; 9 bases fit TRBD2. The CDR3 runs 17 residues. CDR1 is KGHDR and CDR2 is SFDVKD in the germline V gene. Trimming at V came to 7 bases and at J to 1 base, leaving 9 bases not matched to a gene. The CDR3 region is CATRSSGSALNTGELFF. The CDR3, as DNA: TGTGCCACCAGGAGTAGCGGGAGCGCTTTGAACACCGGGGAGCTGTTTTTT.

V and J are TRBV19 and TRBJ1-5; D is perhaps TRBD1 (5 bases). V gave up 6 bases and J gave up 6 bases, with 15 bases separating them. Germline values: CDR1 LNHDA, CDR2 SQIVND (reference sequence). The CDR3 consists of 14 residues. The chain's CDR3 is CASSPRGASQPQHF. The DNA of the CDR3 is TGTGCCAGTAGCCCCCGAGGGGCGAGTCAGCCCCAGCATTTT.

In this sample, this clonotype turned up many times. This chain connects TRBV28 to TRBJ2-7; D call uncertain. Looked up from germline, CDR1 is MDHEN and CDR2 is SYDVKM. The CDR3 contains 15 residues. V shed 6 bases and J shed 1 base, with 16 bases lying between them. The CDR3 DNA is TGTGCCAGCAGCACCCCAGCGCAGAAATCCTACGAGCAGTACTTC. It yields the protein CASSTPAQKSYEQYF.